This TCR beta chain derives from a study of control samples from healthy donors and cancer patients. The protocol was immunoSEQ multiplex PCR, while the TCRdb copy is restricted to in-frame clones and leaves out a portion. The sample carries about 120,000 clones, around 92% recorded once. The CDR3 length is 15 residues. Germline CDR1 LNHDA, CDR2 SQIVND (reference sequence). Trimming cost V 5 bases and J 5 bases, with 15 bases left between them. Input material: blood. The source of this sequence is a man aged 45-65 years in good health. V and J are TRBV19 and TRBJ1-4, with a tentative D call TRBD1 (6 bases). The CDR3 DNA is TGTGCCAGTAGTTTCAGCGGGGGCTCGAATGAAAAACTGTTTTTT. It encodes CASSFSGGSNEKLFF.